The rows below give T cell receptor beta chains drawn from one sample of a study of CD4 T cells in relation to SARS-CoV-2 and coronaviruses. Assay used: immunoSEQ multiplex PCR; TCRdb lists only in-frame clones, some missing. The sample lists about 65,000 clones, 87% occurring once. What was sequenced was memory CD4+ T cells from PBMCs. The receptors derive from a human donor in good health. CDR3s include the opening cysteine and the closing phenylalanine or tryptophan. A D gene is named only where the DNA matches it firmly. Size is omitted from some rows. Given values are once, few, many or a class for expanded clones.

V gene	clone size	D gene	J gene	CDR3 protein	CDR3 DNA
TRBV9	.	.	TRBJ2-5	CASSLKSGSQDKTQYF	TGTGCCAGCAGCCTCAAATCTGGGTCCCAGGACAAGACCCAGTACTTC
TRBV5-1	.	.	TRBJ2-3	CASSLGAGWEDTQYF	TGCGCCAGCAGCTTGGGGGCAGGGTGGGAAGATACGCAGTATTTT
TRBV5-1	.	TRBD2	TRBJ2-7	CASSLGTTGTYEQYF	TGCGCCAGCAGCCTCGGGACTACAGGAACCTACGAGCAGTACTTC
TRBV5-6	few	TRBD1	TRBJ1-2	CASSLGQGALGYTF	TGTGCCAGCAGCCTGGGACAGGGGGCGCTTGGCTACACCTTC
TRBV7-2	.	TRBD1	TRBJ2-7	CASSLGATGRYF	TGTGCCAGCAGCTTGGGGGCGACAGGGAGGTACTTC
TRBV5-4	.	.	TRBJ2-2	CASSLGGGFTGELFF	TGTGCCAGCAGCTTAGGGGGGGGATTTACCGGGGAGCTGTTTTTT
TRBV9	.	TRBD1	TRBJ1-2	CASSRQGYYGYTF	TGTGCCAGCAGTCGACAGGGGTACTATGGCTACACCTTC
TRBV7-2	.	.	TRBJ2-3	CASSFATDTQYF	TGTGCCAGCAGCTTCGCCACAGATACGCAGTATTTT
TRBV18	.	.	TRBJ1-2	CASSPRGTTYGYTF	TGTGCCAGCTCACCACGTGGGACAACCTATGGCTACACCTTC
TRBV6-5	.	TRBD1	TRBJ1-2	CASRMAGGDYGYTF	TGTGCCAGCAGGATGGCAGGGGGTGACTATGGCTACACCTTC
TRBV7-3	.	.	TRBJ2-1	CASSLAERGEQFF	TGTGCCAGCAGCTTAGCCGAACGTGGTGAGCAGTTCTTC
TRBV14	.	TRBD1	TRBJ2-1	CASSHGQGLYEQFF	TGTGCCAGCAGTCACGGACAGGGTCTATATGAGCAGTTCTTC
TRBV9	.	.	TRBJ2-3	CASSSRQGTDTQYF	TGTGCCAGCAGCTCCCGCCAAGGCACAGATACGCAGTATTTT
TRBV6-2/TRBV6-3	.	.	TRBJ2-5	CASSSENQGIETQYF	TGTGCCAGCAGTTCCGAGAATCAGGGTATTGAGACCCAGTACTTC
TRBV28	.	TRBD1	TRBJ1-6	CATRGQGATSPLHF	TGTGCCACCAGGGGACAGGGGGCTACCTCACCCCTCCACTTT
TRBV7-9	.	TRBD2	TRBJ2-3	CASSPGTSGGTDTQYF	TGTGCCAGCAGCCCTGGGACTAGCGGGGGCACAGATACGCAGTATTTT
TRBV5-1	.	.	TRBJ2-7	CASSSRSLDSSSYEQYF	TGCGCCAGCAGCTCCCGGAGCCTGGACAGTAGCTCCTACGAGCAGTACTTC
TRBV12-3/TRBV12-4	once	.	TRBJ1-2	CASRAGVYGYTF	TGTGCCAGCAGAGCAGGGGTCTATGGCTACACCTTC
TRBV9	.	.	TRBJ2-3	CASSVVGFADTQYF	TGTGCCAGCAGCGTAGTGGGTTTCGCAGATACGCAGTATTTT
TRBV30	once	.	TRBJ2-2	CAWRPWDGLNTGELFF	TGTGCCTGGAGGCCATGGGACGGATTGAACACCGGGGAGCTGTTTTTT
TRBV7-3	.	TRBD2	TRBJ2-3	CASSLTQTSGVTDTQYF	TGTGCCAGCAGCTTAACCCAGACCAGCGGGGTCACAGATACGCAGTATTTT
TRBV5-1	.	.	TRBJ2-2	CASSARDTGELFF	TGCGCCAGCAGCGCCCGGGACACCGGGGAGCTGTTTTTT
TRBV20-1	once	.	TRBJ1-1	CSASRSGPNTEAFF	TGCAGTGCTAGTAGGTCAGGGCCGAACACTGAAGCTTTCTTT
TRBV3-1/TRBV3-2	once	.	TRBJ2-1	CASSRQTGGGQFF	TGTGCCAGCAGCCGGCAGACAGGTGGAGGGCAGTTCTTC
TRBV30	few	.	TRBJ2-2	CAWSLYTGELFF	TGTGCCTGGAGTCTCTACACCGGGGAGCTGTTTTTT
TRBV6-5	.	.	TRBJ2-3	CASSQTLTDTQYF	TGTGCCAGCAGTCAGACGCTCACAGATACGCAGTATTTT
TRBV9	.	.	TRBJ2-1	CASSVVSRNEQFF	TGTGCCAGCAGCGTAGTAAGTAGAAATGAGCAGTTCTTC
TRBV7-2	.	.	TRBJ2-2	CASSFPFTGELFF	TGTGCCAGCAGCTTTCCCTTTACCGGGGAGCTGTTTTTT
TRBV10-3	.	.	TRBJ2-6	CAISESLPGANVLTF	TGTGCCATCAGTGAGTCCCTCCCCGGGGCCAACGTCCTGACTTTC
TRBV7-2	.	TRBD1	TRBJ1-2	CASSIDRAYYGYTF	TGTGCCAGCAGCATCGACAGGGCCTACTATGGCTACACCTTC
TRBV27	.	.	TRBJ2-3	CASRNRLVPLTDTQYF	TGTGCCAGCCGTAACCGACTAGTTCCACTCACAGATACGCAGTATTTT